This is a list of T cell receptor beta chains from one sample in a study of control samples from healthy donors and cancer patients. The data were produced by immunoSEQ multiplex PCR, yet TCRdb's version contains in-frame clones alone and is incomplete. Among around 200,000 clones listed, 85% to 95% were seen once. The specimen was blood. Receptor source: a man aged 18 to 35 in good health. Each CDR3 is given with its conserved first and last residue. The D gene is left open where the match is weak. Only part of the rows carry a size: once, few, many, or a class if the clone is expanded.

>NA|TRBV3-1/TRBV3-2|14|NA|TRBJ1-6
CASSQLDRKSPLHF
TGTGCCAGCAGCCAACTCGACCGGAAATCACCCCTCCACTTT
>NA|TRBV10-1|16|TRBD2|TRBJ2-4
CASSEGTSGGANIQYF
TGCGCCAGCAGTGAGGGGACTAGCGGGGGGGCCAACATTCAGTACTTC
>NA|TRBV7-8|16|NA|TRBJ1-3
CASSLGGQYSGNTIYF
TGTGCCAGCAGCTTAGGCGGCCAATACTCTGGAAACACCATATATTTT
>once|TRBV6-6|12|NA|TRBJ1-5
CASSRYNQPQHF
TGTGCCAGCAGTCGCTACAATCAGCCCCAGCATTTT
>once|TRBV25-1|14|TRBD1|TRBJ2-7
CASSGAQGAYEQYF
TGTGCCAGCAGTGGAGCACAGGGGGCCTACGAGCAGTACTTC
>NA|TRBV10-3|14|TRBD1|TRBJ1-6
CAISSDRVDSPLHF
TGTGCCATCAGTTCGGACAGGGTTGATTCACCCCTCCACTTT
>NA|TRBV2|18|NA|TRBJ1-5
CASSATRGRRYSNQPQHF
TGTGCCAGCAGTGCCACCCGGGGACGCAGATATAGCAATCAGCCCCAGCATTTT
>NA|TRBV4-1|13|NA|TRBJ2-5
CASSQAGEETQYF
TGCGCCAGCAGCCAAGCGGGGGAAGAGACCCAGTACTTC
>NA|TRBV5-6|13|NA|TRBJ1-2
CASSLETTYGYTF
TGTGCCAGCAGCTTGGAGACTACCTATGGCTACACCTTC
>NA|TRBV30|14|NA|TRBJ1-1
CAWADTTASLQAFF
TGTGCCTGGGCCGACACTACAGCCAGTTTACAAGCTTTCTTT
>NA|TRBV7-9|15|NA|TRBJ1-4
CASSSYGGTNEKLFF
TGTGCCAGCAGCTCATACGGGGGGACTAATGAAAAACTGTTTTTT
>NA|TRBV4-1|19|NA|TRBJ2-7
CASSPRPLVASPKSYEQYF
TGCGCCAGCAGCCCACGCCCACTCGTGGCTAGCCCTAAGTCCTACGAGCAGTACTTC
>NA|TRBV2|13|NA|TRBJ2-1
CASSEENYNEQFF
TGTGCCAGCAGTGAAGAGAACTACAATGAGCAGTTCTTC
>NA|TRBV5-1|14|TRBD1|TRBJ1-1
CASSLDRGNTEAFF
TGCGCCAGCAGCTTGGACAGGGGGAACACTGAAGCTTTCTTT
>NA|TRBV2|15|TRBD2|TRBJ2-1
CASSEGRGGYNEQFF
TGTGCCAGCAGTGAAGGGCGGGGGGGTTACAATGAGCAGTTCTTC
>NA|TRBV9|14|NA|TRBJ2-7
CASSYRLGGSEQYF
TGTGCCAGCAGCTACCGATTGGGGGGCTCCGAGCAGTACTTC
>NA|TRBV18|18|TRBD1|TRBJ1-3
CASLTGTGGQASGNTIYF
TGTGCCAGCTTAACCGGGACAGGGGGCCAGGCCTCTGGAAACACCATATATTTT
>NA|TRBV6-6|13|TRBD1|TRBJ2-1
CASRKTGENEQFF
TGTGCCAGCAGGAAGACAGGGGAAAACGAGCAGTTCTTC
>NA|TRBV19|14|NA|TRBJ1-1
CASSTGWGNNEAFF
TGTGCCAGTAGTACCGGGTGGGGGAATAATGAAGCTTTCTTT
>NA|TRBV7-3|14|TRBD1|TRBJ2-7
CASSLGTGGGEQYF
TGTGCCAGCAGCTTAGGGACAGGGGGAGGCGAGCAGTACTTC
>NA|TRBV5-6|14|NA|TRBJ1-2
CASTGVVGGGGYTF
TGTGCCAGCACCGGAGTCGTCGGGGGCGGCGGCTACACCTTC
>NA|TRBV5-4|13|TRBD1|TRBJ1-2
CATGPGGNYGYTF
TGTGCCACCGGGCCAGGGGGGAACTATGGCTACACCTTC
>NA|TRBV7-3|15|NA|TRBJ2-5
CASSEMWYPGETQYF
TGTGCCAGCAGCGAAATGTGGTACCCGGGGGAGACCCAGTACTTC
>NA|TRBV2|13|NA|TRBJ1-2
CAAGGVGNYGYTF
TGTGCCGCCGGGGGCGTCGGCAACTATGGCTACACCTTC
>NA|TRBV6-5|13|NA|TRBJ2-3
CASSSSRSDTQYF
TGTGCCAGCAGCTCCAGCAGATCCGATACGCAGTATTTT
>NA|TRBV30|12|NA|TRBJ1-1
CASSPGGTEAFF
TGTGCCTCCAGTCCCGGGGGCACTGAAGCTTTCTTT